What follows is one T cell receptor (beta chain) and its context. The target antigen is unknown. Germline loops: CDR1 SGHDN, CDR2 FVKESK. The CDR3 has 19 residues. UMI-labeled 5' RACE yielded the TRB cDNA libraries. Using the 5' RACE reads, TCRdb records one entry per CDR3 protein without DNA. In total, the table holds 50,000 to 65,000 distinct CDR3 sequences. This sample was included in a study of CXCR3-negative and CXCR3-positive naive CD8 T cells. Findings and limits, study-wide: Naive CXCR3-positive and CXCR3-negative cells shared similar TRBV-TRBJ usage, unlike memory cells.

This receptor was taken from a human donor in good health. Some clones in this sample may be carry-over from other donors' samples. Sequenced material: naive CXCR3- CD8+ T cells from blood. Noted subset: CD45RO-CCR7+CD27+CD95- naive CD8+ T cells lacking CXCR3 (TNR3-). The chain employs TRBV14 and TRBJ2-1; TCRdb gives TRBD1 as the D gene, but with no DNA this cannot be confirmed. CDR3 residues: CASSQDLGQGTYSYNEQFF.